These T cell receptor beta chains were read from a single sample in a study of cytomegalovirus exposure and HLA in healthy donors. TCRdb's table, derived via immunoSEQ multiplex PCR, lists solely in-frame clones and lacks some. The sample shows tens of thousands of clones, just under 75% of them seen only once. Sequenced: PBMCs. Every receptor here comes from a man aged 55 to 70 in good health and CMV-seronegative. The CDR3 runs from the conserved cysteine through the conserved F or W. Each record gives: clone size, D gene, V gene, J gene, CDR3 protein, CDR3 DNA. A D gene is named only where the DNA matches it firmly. Clone size appears in some rows only: once, few, many, or a class for an expanded clone.

>NA|TRBD2|TRBV7-3|TRBJ2-5
CASSLTRGAQETQYF
TGTGCCAGCAGCTTAACGCGGGGGGCACAAGAGACCCAGTACTTC
>NA|NA|TRBV19|TRBJ2-3
CASSPPHPQGTQYF
TGTGCCAGTAGTCCACCCCACCCCCAGGGTACGCAGTATTTT
>NA|NA|TRBV19|TRBJ1-6
CASAIATGGYSPLHF
TGTGCCAGCGCGATCGCGACAGGCGGCTATTCACCCCTCCACTTT
>few|NA|TRBV5-6|TRBJ1-1
CASSGGGAGPWNTEAFF
TGTGCCAGCAGCGGGGGAGGGGCAGGGCCTTGGAACACTGAAGCTTTCTTT
>NA|TRBD2|TRBV7-8|TRBJ2-3
CASSLARSGGSADTQYF
TGTGCCAGCAGCTTAGCTCGGAGCGGGGGGAGTGCAGATACGCAGTATTTT
>NA|TRBD2|TRBV9|TRBJ2-7
CASSVGSGVGEQYF
TGTGCCAGCAGCGTAGGGAGCGGGGTTGGAGAGCAGTACTTC
>NA|NA|TRBV15|TRBJ2-3
CATSREAKPGLDTQYF
TGTGCCACCAGCAGAGAGGCTAAACCCGGACTAGATACGCAGTATTTT
>NA|NA|TRBV27|TRBJ1-1
CASSPGDTEAFF
TGTGCCAGCAGTCCGGGGGACACTGAAGCTTTCTTT
>NA|NA|TRBV30|TRBJ2-1
CACNEAGDYNEQFF
TGTGCCTGTAATGAGGCAGGGGATTACAATGAGCAGTTCTTC
>NA|NA|TRBV5-1|TRBJ1-2
CASSPGSGNYGYTF
TGCGCCAGCAGCCCTGGATCGGGTAACTATGGCTACACCTTC
>few|TRBD2|TRBV29-1|TRBJ2-5
CSVAGLAGGPSLLETQYF
TGCAGCGTGGCTGGACTAGCGGGGGGACCGTCCCTCCTGGAGACCCAGTACTTC
>NA|TRBD1|TRBV7-6|TRBJ1-2
CASSFSSEGARGYTF
TGTGCCAGCAGCTTCTCCTCGGAGGGGGCGCGGGGCTACACCTTC
>NA|NA|TRBV11-2|TRBJ1-2
CASSLVAGNYGYTF
TGTGCCAGCAGCTTAGTTGCGGGAAACTATGGCTACACCTTC
>once|TRBD2|TRBV6-6|TRBJ2-3
CATLNRASGVDTQYF
TGTGCCACCCTTAACCGGGCTAGCGGCGTAGATACGCAGTATTTT
>NA|TRBD1|TRBV6-5|TRBJ2-7
CASSPGDRIYEQYF
TGTGCCAGCAGTCCCGGGGACAGGATCTACGAGCAGTACTTC
>few|NA|TRBV6-4|TRBJ1-1
CASSPGGSTEAFF
TGTGCCAGCAGCCCGGGGGGTTCCACTGAAGCTTTCTTT
>few|NA|TRBV6-1|TRBJ1-3
CASRIQGSGNTIYF
TGTGCCAGCCGGATACAGGGATCTGGAAACACCATATATTTT
>NA|TRBD2|TRBV4-1|TRBJ2-5
CASSQVRPPLAGQETQYF
TGCGCCAGCAGCCAAGTCCGGCCCCCCCTAGCGGGGCAAGAGACCCAGTACTTC
>once|TRBD2|TRBV5-1|TRBJ2-3
CASSLVGRQRGALSTDTQYF
TGCGCCAGCAGCTTGGTAGGTCGCCAGCGGGGGGCCCTAAGCACAGATACGCAGTATTTT
>NA|TRBD1|TRBV29-1|TRBJ1-1
CSVVGDRGNTEAFF
TGCAGCGTTGTAGGGGACAGGGGGAACACTGAAGCTTTCTTT
>NA|TRBD1|TRBV15|TRBJ1-2
CATSRTQGASYGYTF
TGTGCCACCAGCAGAACCCAGGGGGCGAGCTATGGCTACACCTTC
>NA|NA|TRBV6-5|TRBJ2-1
CASSYTGEYEQFF
TGTGCCAGCAGTTACACCGGAGAGTATGAGCAGTTCTTC
>NA|NA|TRBV21-1|TRBJ1-1
CASRPQPVMGQLNTEAFF
TGTGCCAGCAGGCCGCAACCCGTTATGGGGCAGCTGAACACTGAAGCTTTCTTT
>NA|NA|TRBV30|TRBJ2-1
CAWSVLEGMGQFF
TGTGCCTGGAGTGTACTGGAGGGGATGGGGCAGTTCTTC
>NA|TRBD1|TRBV6-5|TRBJ1-5
CASRERTGGGQPQHF
TGTGCCAGCAGGGAGCGGACAGGGGGCGGGCAGCCCCAGCATTTT
>once|TRBD1|TRBV5-8|TRBJ1-2
CASSLARTGEDGYTF
TGTGCCAGCAGCTTGGCAAGGACAGGGGAGGACGGCTACACCTTC
>few|NA|TRBV7-3|TRBJ1-1
CASSLIGQTTEAFF
TGTGCCAGCAGCTTAATTGGACAAACCACTGAAGCTTTCTTT
>few|NA|TRBV6-1|TRBJ1-5
CASSHRNQPQHF
TGTGCCAGCAGTCACAGGAATCAGCCCCAGCATTTT
>NA|NA|TRBV30|TRBJ1-1
CAWSAIESTEAFF
TGTGCCTGGAGCGCGATTGAGAGCACTGAAGCTTTCTTT
>NA|NA|TRBV30|TRBJ2-7
CAWRLIGAYEQYF
TGTGCCTGGAGGTTAATCGGAGCCTACGAGCAGTACTTC
>NA|NA|TRBV15|TRBJ2-5
CATSTRGFQETQYF
TGTGCCACCAGCACACGGGGGTTCCAAGAGACCCAGTACTTC
>NA|TRBD2|TRBV5-5|TRBJ2-4
CASSILAGGLKHF
TGTGCCAGCAGCATTCTAGCGGGGGGGCTTAAGCACTTC
>NA|NA|TRBV9|TRBJ2-5
CASSERIRETQYF
TGTGCCAGCAGCGAACGAATCAGAGAGACCCAGTACTTC
>few|TRBD1|TRBV2|TRBJ2-1
CAIHLQGVYGDEQFF
TGTGCCATCCACCTACAGGGGGTGTATGGCGATGAGCAGTTCTTC
>NA|NA|TRBV2|TRBJ1-1
CASSKRTEAFF
TGTGCCAGCAGTAAGCGGACTGAAGCTTTCTTT
>NA|TRBD2|TRBV2|TRBJ2-7
CASSLFSGGRSTPYEQYF
TGTGCCAGCAGCCTTTTCAGCGGGGGTCGCTCAACTCCCTACGAGCAGTACTTC
>NA|TRBD2|TRBV28|TRBJ2-1
CASSLFGVRGGVVNEQFF
TGTGCCAGCAGTTTATTTGGGGTTCGCGGGGGTGTGGTGAATGAGCAGTTCTTC
>few|TRBD1|TRBV4-1|TRBJ1-1
CASSRGQGAGGTEAFF
TGCGCCAGCAGCCGGGGACAGGGGGCCGGTGGGACTGAAGCTTTCTTT
>NA|TRBD2|TRBV27|TRBJ2-5
CASSSPPGGQETQYF
TGTGCCAGCAGTTCCCCCCCGGGGGGCCAAGAGACCCAGTACTTC
>NA|NA|TRBV2|TRBJ2-7
CASSQDTSYEQYF
TGTGCCAGCAGCCAGGACACCTCCTACGAGCAGTACTTC
>NA|NA|TRBV14|TRBJ1-2
CASSPRQGDGYTF
TGTGCCAGCAGCCCTCGGCAGGGTGATGGCTACACCTTC